This is a list of T cell receptor beta chains from one sample in a study of beta chain features in type 1 diabetes. The data were produced by immunoSEQ multiplex PCR, yet TCRdb's version contains in-frame clones alone and is incomplete. This repertoire shows more than 300,000 clones, around 8.5% found once; its top ten account for over 0.95%. Sequencing was done on a sample of central memory CD4+ T cells from blood. These receptor sequences come from a man aged 30-40 years with type 1 diabetes. CDR3s include the opening cysteine and the closing phenylalanine or tryptophan. Each record gives: V gene, clone size, J gene, D gene, CDR3 protein, CDR3 DNA. A D gene is named only where the DNA matches it firmly. Size is omitted from some rows. Given values are once, few, many or a class for expanded clones.

>TRBV28|.|TRBJ2-5|.
CASSLLSAGLQETQYF
TGTGCCAGCAGTTTACTATCGGCAGGGCTCCAAGAGACCCAGTACTTC
>TRBV5-1|.|TRBJ1-2|TRBD1
CASKTGTGNTYGYTF
TGCGCCAGCAAGACCGGGACAGGGAATACCTATGGCTACACCTTC
>TRBV18|.|TRBJ2-7|.
CASSEDKSYEQYF
TGTGCCAGCTCCGAAGACAAGTCCTACGAGCAGTACTTC
>TRBV7-9|.|TRBJ1-2|.
CASTPGGHYGYTF
TGTGCCAGCACCCCTGGGGGGCACTATGGCTACACCTTC
>TRBV28|few|TRBJ2-2|.
CASRPSQGPTGELFF
TGTGCCAGCAGACCCTCGCAGGGACCCACCGGGGAGCTGTTTTTT
>TRBV7-9|.|TRBJ2-5|.
CASSLVGGRETQYF
TGTGCCAGCAGCTTAGTGGGGGGGCGAGAGACCCAGTACTTC
>TRBV7-6|.|TRBJ2-7|.
CASSATTGTREQYF
TGTGCCAGCAGCGCTACTACAGGCACGCGAGAGCAGTACTTC
>TRBV6-5|.|TRBJ2-7|TRBD2
CASKTPGRYEQYF
TGTGCCAGCAAGACCCCCGGGAGGTACGAGCAGTACTTC
>TRBV4-1|.|TRBJ2-7|TRBD1
CASSQGSGTGTYEQYF
TGCGCCAGCAGTCAAGGCTCCGGGACAGGCACCTACGAGCAGTACTTC
>TRBV30|.|TRBJ1-3|.
CAWKLSGNTIYF
TGTGCCTGGAAGCTGTCTGGAAACACCATATATTTT
>TRBV15|.|TRBJ1-1|.
CATSRDWMRGARNEAFF
TGTGCCACCAGCAGAGATTGGATGCGGGGGGCCCGGAATGAAGCTTTCTTT
>TRBV21-1|many|TRBJ1-4|.
CASGQSNEKLFF
TGTGCCAGTGGACAGAGTAATGAAAAACTGTTTTTT
>TRBV7-2|few|TRBJ1-1|.
CASSSARGQSSEAFF
TGTGCCAGCAGCTCCGCGAGGGGCCAAAGCTCTGAAGCTTTCTTT
>TRBV30|.|TRBJ1-2|TRBD1
CAWSVWTGSRGNYGYTF
TGTGCCTGGAGTGTTTGGACAGGGTCAAGGGGCAACTATGGCTACACCTTC
>TRBV7-8|few|TRBJ1-1|TRBD1
CASRQTGGTEAFF
TGTGCCAGCAGGCAAACAGGGGGCACTGAAGCTTTCTTT
>TRBV6-1|few|TRBJ1-2|TRBD1
CASSHDRDGGYTF
TGTGCCAGCAGCCACGACAGGGACGGGGGCTACACCTTC
>TRBV4-3|few|TRBJ2-3|TRBD1
CASSQARGRDTQYF
TGCGCCAGCAGCCAAGCCAGGGGGCGTGATACGCAGTATTTT
>TRBV13|.|TRBJ2-5|.
CASSRQDSQETQYF
TGTGCCAGCAGCCGACAGGACAGTCAAGAGACCCAGTACTTC
>TRBV7-2|.|TRBJ2-7|.
CASSYEQSSSYEQYF
TGTGCCAGCAGTTATGAGCAGTCTAGCTCCTACGAGCAGTACTTC
>TRBV11-2|few|TRBJ2-7|TRBD2
CASSSGTSGGIEQYF
TGTGCCAGCAGCTCGGGGACTAGCGGGGGTATAGAGCAGTACTTC
>TRBV9|.|TRBJ2-3|TRBD2
CASSGGAGGTDTQYF
TGTGCCAGCAGCGGAGGAGCGGGGGGAACAGATACGCAGTATTTT
>TRBV7-2|.|TRBJ1-1|TRBD1
CASSLVQGGTEAFF
TGTGCCAGCAGCTTAGTGCAGGGGGGCACTGAAGCTTTCTTT
>TRBV19|few|TRBJ1-5|.
CASNPIFDAYSNQPQHF
TGTGCCAGTAATCCTATTTTTGATGCTTATAGCAATCAGCCCCAGCATTTT
>TRBV30|few|TRBJ1-1|.
CAWRRPVGTEAFF
TGTGCCTGGAGAAGGCCGGTAGGCACTGAAGCTTTCTTT